This T cell receptor beta chain emerged from a study of early T cells in non-severe SARS-CoV-2 infection. The overall study: Whole-blood bulk RNA, unsorted, was sequenced, and chains were unpaired.

This clonotype was seen a few times. Its antigen remains unidentified. This CDR3 comprises 14 residues. V gave up 6 bases and J gave up 0 bases, with 11 bases separating them. Germline lookup yields CDR1 MNHEY and CDR2 SVGAGI. Unique molecular identifiers tagged individual cDNA molecules. From the 5' RACE reads, TCRdb called clonotypes with MiXCR, one entry per CDR3 protein. The sample carries around 80,000 distinct CDR3 sequences, approximately 13% recorded once. General study findings and limits: VDJdb matching, biased toward anti-spike CD8 responses, missed private and CD4 specificities.

The V gene is TRBV6-5, the J gene TRBJ1-2; a possible D gene is TRBD1 (6 bases). This TCR was sampled from an adult who was a healthcare worker with PCR-confirmed SARS-CoV-2 infection or an uninfected control (not recorded which). Sequenced sample: whole blood. The CDR3 sequence is CASRSSGANYGYTF. DNA of the CDR3: TGTGCCAGCAGGTCGTCAGGGGCTAACTATGGCTACACCTTC.